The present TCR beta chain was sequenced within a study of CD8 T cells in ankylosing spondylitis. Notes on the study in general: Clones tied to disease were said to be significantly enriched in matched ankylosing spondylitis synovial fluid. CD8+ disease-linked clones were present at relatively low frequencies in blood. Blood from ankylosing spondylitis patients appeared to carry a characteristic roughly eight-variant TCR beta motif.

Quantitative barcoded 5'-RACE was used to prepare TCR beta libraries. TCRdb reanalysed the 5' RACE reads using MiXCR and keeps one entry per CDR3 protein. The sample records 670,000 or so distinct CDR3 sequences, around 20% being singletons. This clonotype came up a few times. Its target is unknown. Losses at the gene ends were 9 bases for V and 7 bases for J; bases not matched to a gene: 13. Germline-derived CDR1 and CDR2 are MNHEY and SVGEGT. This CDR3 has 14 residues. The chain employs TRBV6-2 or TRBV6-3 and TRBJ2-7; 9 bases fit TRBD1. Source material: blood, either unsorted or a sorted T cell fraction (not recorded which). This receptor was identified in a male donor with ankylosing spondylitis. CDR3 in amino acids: CASLDRGPAGEQYF. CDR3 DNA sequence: TGTGCCAGTCTGGACAGGGGCCCGGCGGGGGAGCAGTACTTC.